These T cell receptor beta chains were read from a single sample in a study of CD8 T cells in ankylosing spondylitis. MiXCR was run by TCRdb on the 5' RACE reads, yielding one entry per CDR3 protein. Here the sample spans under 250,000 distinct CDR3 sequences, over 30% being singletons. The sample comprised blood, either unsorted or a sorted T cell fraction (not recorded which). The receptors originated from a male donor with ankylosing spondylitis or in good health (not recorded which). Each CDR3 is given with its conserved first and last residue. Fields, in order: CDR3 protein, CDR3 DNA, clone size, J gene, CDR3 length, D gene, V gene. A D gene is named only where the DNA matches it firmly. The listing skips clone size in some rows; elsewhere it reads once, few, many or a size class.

CDR3: CASSLLGRGLAEAYF
DNA: TGTGCCAGCAGCTTATTGGGCAGGGGACTAGCCGAAGCGTACTTC
size: once
J: TRBJ2-5
length: 15
D: TRBD2
V: TRBV7-8

CDR3: CSASLGGWVNEQFF
DNA: TGCAGTGCTAGTCTCGGGGGTTGGGTGAATGAGCAGTTCTTC
size: -
J: TRBJ2-1
length: 14
D: -
V: TRBV20-1

CDR3: CASSMTGRNTEAFF
DNA: TGTGCCAGCAGCATGACAGGGCGGAACACTGAAGCTTTCTTT
size: few
J: TRBJ1-1
length: 14
D: TRBD1
V: TRBV5-4

CDR3: CATSDPVVHEQFF
DNA: TGTGCCACCAGTGATCCCGTAGTACATGAGCAGTTCTTC
size: -
J: TRBJ2-1
length: 13
D: -
V: TRBV24-1

CDR3: CASSVEGMGDTQYF
DNA: TGTGCCAGCAGCGTAGAGGGCATGGGAGATACGCAGTATTTT
size: -
J: TRBJ2-3
length: 14
D: -
V: TRBV9

CDR3: CASIDRRASDEQFF
DNA: TGTGCCAGCATAGACCGGAGGGCGAGCGATGAGCAGTTCTTC
size: -
J: TRBJ2-1
length: 14
D: -
V: TRBV6-1

CDR3: CATPKRTGSYNEQFF
DNA: TGTGCCACCCCTAAAAGGACAGGCTCCTACAATGAGCAGTTCTTC
size: -
J: TRBJ2-1
length: 15
D: TRBD1
V: TRBV6-1

CDR3: CATSRRDSNSPLHF
DNA: TGTGCCACCAGCAGACGGGACAGCAATTCACCCCTCCACTTT
size: -
J: TRBJ1-6
length: 14
D: TRBD1
V: TRBV15

CDR3: CAISPREPTYEQYF
DNA: TGTGCCATCAGTCCACGGGAGCCGACCTACGAGCAGTACTTC
size: -
J: TRBJ2-7
length: 14
D: -
V: TRBV10-3

CDR3: CASSLSGPGASNSPLHF
DNA: TGCGCCAGCAGTTTATCGGGGCCGGGAGCCAGTAATTCACCCCTCCACTTT
size: -
J: TRBJ1-6
length: 17
D: -
V: TRBV5-1

CDR3: CAISDGGIAKNIQYF
DNA: TGTGCCATCAGTGATGGAGGAATAGCCAAAAACATTCAGTACTTC
size: few
J: TRBJ2-4
length: 15
D: -
V: TRBV10-3

CDR3: CSARSGLGNSPLHF
DNA: TGCAGTGCACGCTCGGGCCTCGGCAATTCACCCCTCCACTTT
size: many
J: TRBJ1-6
length: 14
D: -
V: TRBV20-1

CDR3: CSARTGRGGELFF
DNA: TGCAGTGCTAGAACGGGGAGGGGCGGGGAGCTGTTTTTT
size: few
J: TRBJ2-2
length: 13
D: TRBD2
V: TRBV20-1

CDR3: CASSEDVQETQYF
DNA: TGTGCCAGCAGTGAGGACGTCCAAGAGACCCAGTACTTC
size: -
J: TRBJ2-5
length: 13
D: -
V: TRBV12-3/TRBV12-4

CDR3: CASSLERDTSTDTQYF
DNA: TGTGCCAGCAGCTTGGAGAGGGACACAAGCACAGATACGCAGTATTTT
size: -
J: TRBJ2-3
length: 16
D: -
V: TRBV5-6

CDR3: CSASQTRDTQYF
DNA: TGCAGTGCTTCCCAGACAAGGGATACGCAGTATTTT
size: -
J: TRBJ2-3
length: 12
D: -
V: TRBV20-1

CDR3: CASSYGQGQPQHF
DNA: TGTGCCAGCAGTTACGGACAAGGGCAGCCCCAGCATTTT
size: -
J: TRBJ1-5
length: 13
D: -
V: TRBV6-6

CDR3: CASSLAGSFETQYF
DNA: TGTGCCAGCAGTTTAGCAGGGTCCTTCGAGACCCAGTACTTC
size: few
J: TRBJ2-5
length: 14
D: -
V: TRBV12-3/TRBV12-4

CDR3: CASSLSDRVNQQFF
DNA: TGTGCCAGCAGCTTATCTGACAGGGTCAATCAGCAGTTCTTC
size: -
J: TRBJ2-1
length: 14
D: TRBD1
V: TRBV7-9

CDR3: CASRVTGNNEQFF
DNA: TGCGCCAGCAGGGTGACAGGGAACAATGAGCAGTTCTTC
size: -
J: TRBJ2-1
length: 13
D: TRBD1
V: TRBV5-1

CDR3: CASSFPGQGTGELFF
DNA: TGTGCCAGCAGCTTTCCGGGACAGGGGACCGGGGAGCTGTTTTTT
size: -
J: TRBJ2-2
length: 15
D: TRBD1
V: TRBV5-5

CDR3: CASSAGFNEQFF
DNA: TGTGCCAGCAGTGCGGGATTCAATGAGCAGTTCTTC
size: few
J: TRBJ2-1
length: 12
D: -
V: TRBV6-5

CDR3: CASSLVGGLLTDTQYF
DNA: TGTGCCAGCAGCTTAGTTGGTGGACTTCTCACAGATACGCAGTATTTT
size: -
J: TRBJ2-3
length: 16
D: -
V: TRBV7-2

CDR3: CATSSFYVTAKNIQYF
DNA: TGTGCCACCAGCAGTTTTTACGTGACTGCCAAAAACATTCAGTACTTC
size: few
J: TRBJ2-4
length: 16
D: -
V: TRBV15

CDR3: CASSIGEFSYNEQFF
DNA: TGTGCCAGCAGCATCGGGGAATTCTCCTACAATGAGCAGTTCTTC
size: -
J: TRBJ2-1
length: 15
D: -
V: TRBV5-6

CDR3: CSARQLASTDTQYF
DNA: TGCAGTGCTCGCCAGCTAGCGAGCACAGATACGCAGTATTTT
size: -
J: TRBJ2-3
length: 14
D: -
V: TRBV20-1

CDR3: CASSQGSGGNYGYTF
DNA: TGTGCCAGCAGTCAGGGATCAGGGGGGAACTATGGCTACACCTTC
size: many
J: TRBJ1-2
length: 15
D: TRBD1
V: TRBV6-1

CDR3: CASSQLPGQGNNEQFF
DNA: TGTGCCAGCAGCCAACTGCCGGGACAGGGTAACAATGAGCAGTTCTTC
size: few
J: TRBJ2-1
length: 16
D: TRBD1
V: TRBV4-2

CDR3: CASSYERLGPQYF
DNA: TGTGCCAGCAGTTATGAGAGACTCGGCCCGCAGTATTTT
size: -
J: TRBJ2-3
length: 13
D: -
V: TRBV6-5

CDR3: CASSLVLARQETQYF
DNA: TGTGCCAGCAGCTTAGTGCTGGCCAGGCAAGAGACCCAGTACTTC
size: -
J: TRBJ2-5
length: 15
D: -
V: TRBV7-2

CDR3: CASRSSRRTTNEQFF
DNA: TGTGCCAGCAGATCTAGCAGGAGGACCACCAATGAGCAGTTCTTC
size: -
J: TRBJ2-1
length: 15
D: -
V: TRBV6-1

CDR3: CASSSGGTASYEQYF
DNA: TGCGCCAGCAGCTCGGGAGGGACTGCATCCTACGAGCAGTACTTC
size: -
J: TRBJ2-7
length: 15
D: TRBD2
V: TRBV5-1

CDR3: CASGRRAKNIQYF
DNA: TGTGCCAGCGGAAGGAGAGCCAAAAACATTCAGTACTTC
size: few
J: TRBJ2-4
length: 13
D: -
V: TRBV6-1

CDR3: CASSSGTGWADTQYF
DNA: TGTGCCAGCAGCTCTGGGACAGGGTGGGCAGATACGCAGTATTTT
size: many
J: TRBJ2-3
length: 15
D: TRBD1
V: TRBV5-6

CDR3: CASSPLGTGGENEQFF
DNA: TGTGCCAGCAGCCCCCTTGGGACAGGGGGGGAGAATGAGCAGTTCTTC
size: -
J: TRBJ2-1
length: 16
D: TRBD1
V: TRBV7-9

CDR3: CASSSSRKADTQYF
DNA: TGCGCCAGCAGCTCCTCACGAAAAGCAGATACGCAGTATTTT
size: -
J: TRBJ2-3
length: 14
D: -
V: TRBV5-1

CDR3: CASSWGDGRGSEQYF
DNA: TGTGCCAGCAGCTGGGGGGATGGGCGAGGGTCCGAGCAGTACTTC
size: -
J: TRBJ2-7
length: 15
D: -
V: TRBV5-5

CDR3: CASSFREGLAGYEQYF
DNA: TGTGCCAGCAGCTTCCGAGAAGGACTAGCGGGGTACGAGCAGTACTTC
size: -
J: TRBJ2-7
length: 16
D: TRBD2
V: TRBV7-2

CDR3: CSATRLLGAYEQYF
DNA: TGCAGTGCTACCAGACTCTTAGGGGCCTACGAGCAGTACTTC
size: few
J: TRBJ2-7
length: 14
D: -
V: TRBV20-1

CDR3: CASSVNTGELFF
DNA: TGTGCCAGCAGCGTAAACACCGGGGAGCTGTTTTTT
size: -
J: TRBJ2-2
length: 12
D: -
V: TRBV9

CDR3: CASSLERGDSYEQYF
DNA: TGTGCCAGCAGCTTAGAGCGGGGGGATTCCTACGAGCAGTACTTC
size: -
J: TRBJ2-7
length: 15
D: TRBD2
V: TRBV11-2

CDR3: CASSLGLSSGGRGTEQFF
DNA: TGTGCCAGCAGCTTAGGTTTGTCTAGCGGGGGCCGGGGGACTGAGCAGTTCTTC
size: -
J: TRBJ2-1
length: 18
D: TRBD2
V: TRBV11-1

CDR3: CASSWQVAYEQYF
DNA: TGTGCCAGCAGTTGGCAGGTAGCCTACGAGCAGTACTTC
size: few
J: TRBJ2-7
length: 13
D: -
V: TRBV27

CDR3: CASSGTGGVPYSYGYTF
DNA: TGTGCCAGCAGCGGCACAGGGGGCGTACCATACAGCTATGGCTACACCTTC
size: many
J: TRBJ1-2
length: 17
D: TRBD1
V: TRBV7-8

CDR3: CASSPTGTSGQETQYF
DNA: TGTGCCAGCAGTCCAACCGGGACTAGCGGTCAAGAGACCCAGTACTTC
size: once
J: TRBJ2-5
length: 16
D: TRBD2
V: TRBV6-1

CDR3: CSASRTSYSEAFF
DNA: TGCAGTGCTAGTAGGACGAGCTACTCGGAAGCTTTCTTT
size: few
J: TRBJ1-1
length: 13
D: -
V: TRBV20-1

CDR3: CASSDRGGISQPQHF
DNA: TGTGCCAGCAGCGACAGGGGGGGGATAAGTCAGCCCCAGCATTTT
size: few
J: TRBJ1-5
length: 15
D: TRBD1
V: TRBV12-3/TRBV12-4

CDR3: CASRNYNEQFF
DNA: TGTGCCAGCAGGAACTACAATGAGCAGTTCTTC
size: few
J: TRBJ2-1
length: 11
D: -
V: TRBV6-5

CDR3: CASSYGQGTGQPQHF
DNA: TGTGCCAGCAGTTACGGGCAGGGTACCGGGCAGCCCCAGCATTTT
size: -
J: TRBJ1-5
length: 15
D: -
V: TRBV6-2/TRBV6-3

CDR3: CASSRSTGELFF
DNA: TGTGCCAGCAGCCGGAGTACCGGGGAGCTGTTTTTT
size: -
J: TRBJ2-2
length: 12
D: -
V: TRBV12-3/TRBV12-4

CDR3: CAISESIVNSYEQYF
DNA: TGTGCCATCAGTGAGTCGATTGTCAACTCCTACGAGCAGTACTTC
size: few
J: TRBJ2-7
length: 15
D: -
V: TRBV10-3

CDR3: CSASPRGNTEAFF
DNA: TGCAGTGCTAGCCCGAGGGGGAACACTGAAGCTTTCTTT
size: -
J: TRBJ1-1
length: 13
D: -
V: TRBV20-1

CDR3: CASSPTLGQIFYEQYF
DNA: TGTGCCAGCAGCCCCACCTTGGGACAGATTTTCTACGAGCAGTACTTC
size: -
J: TRBJ2-7
length: 16
D: TRBD1
V: TRBV6-1

CDR3: CASSFIDTGGYEQYF
DNA: TGTGCCAGCAGTTTCATTGACACCGGTGGCTACGAGCAGTACTTC
size: -
J: TRBJ2-7
length: 15
D: -
V: TRBV3-1

CDR3: CAIRDHYEQYF
DNA: TGTGCCATCAGGGACCACTACGAGCAGTACTTC
size: few
J: TRBJ2-7
length: 11
D: -
V: TRBV10-3